One sample yielded the 32 T cell receptor beta chains listed below, sequenced in a study of post-analysis software for immune sequencing data. Their cognate antigens are unknown. The TCR beta cDNA libraries contained unique molecular identifiers. TCRdb re-analysed the PCR reads in MiXCR, keeping a single row per CDR3 protein. The sample has roughly 870,000 distinct CDR3 sequences, roughly 50% seen once. Notes on the study in general: TRBV5-6, TRBV5-1 and TRBV20-1 were among a handful of TRBV segments more frequent in patients than controls.

The sample was blood. Receptors originate from a girl between 10 and 17 years old with multiple sclerosis.

The sample holds a few counts of this clonotype. The chain recombines TRBV29-1 with TRBJ2-7; TRBD1 is a possible D gene (5 bases). This CDR3 region has 13 residues. V lost 4 bases, J lost 3 bases, and 13 bases lay in between. Germline V gives CDR1 SQVTM, CDR2 ANQGSEA. The CDR3 spells CSVANRHRYEQYF. The CDR3 nucleotides read TGCAGCGTTGCTAACAGGCACCGCTACGAGCAGTACTTC.

The J gene is TRBJ2-5, the V gene TRBV24-1; 12 nucleotides align to TRBD2. This CDR3 has 17 residues. Germline trimming cut 4 bases from V and 5 bases from J; bases unmatched to any gene: 10. Germline CDR1 and CDR2: KGHDR and SFDVKD. Here the CDR3 DNA reads TGTGCCACCAGTGACCCTGCGACTAGCGGGGGTCAGGAGACCCAGTACTTC. This translates into CATSDPATSGGQETQYF.

The V and J genes are TRBV3-1 and TRBJ2-7; D is possibly TRBD2 (6 bases). Per the germline V gene, CDR1 is LGHDT and CDR2 is YNNKEL (reference sequence). This CDR3 spans 15 amino acids. Trimming shortened V by 1 base and J by 6 bases, and 16 bases separated the two germline ends. As DNA, the CDR3 is TGTGCCAGCAGCCAAGGTGTGGGGACTCCACTCGAGCAGTACTTC. Translated: CASSQGVGTPLEQYF.

In its sample, this clonotype was seen once. The genes are TRBV5-1 and TRBJ2-1, with 7 nucleotides matching TRBD2. Trimming cost V 5 bases and J 6 bases; bases outside gene matches: 5. The CDR3 covers 13 residues. Germline V lookup: CDR1 SGHRS, CDR2 YFSETQ. In DNA, the CDR3 is TGCGCCAGCAGACGAAGCGGGGCCAATGAGCAGTTCTTC. Protein sequence: CASRRSGANEQFF.

V usage is TRBV19 and J usage is TRBJ2-6; unclear D gene. The CDR3 sequence is 15 residues long. Trimming stripped 4 bases from V and 0 bases from J, with 7 bases between. Germline V gives CDR1 LNHDA, CDR2 SQIVND (reference sequence). In DNA form, the CDR3 reads TGTGCCAGTAGTAAGCAGAGCTCTGGGGCCAACGTCCTGACTTTC. Protein: CASSKQSSGANVLTF.

The chain employs TRBV11-2 and TRBJ2-1, with 7 bases lining up with TRBD2. J was trimmed by 3 bases and V by 2 bases; bases with no gene match: 4. Germline V gives CDR1 SGHAT, CDR2 FQNNGV. The CDR3 has 15 amino acids. CDR3 protein: CASSLLLARYNEQFF. The DNA of the CDR3 is TGTGCCAGCAGCTTACTACTAGCGCGCTACAATGAGCAGTTCTTC.

The chain joins TRBV12-3 or TRBV12-4 to TRBJ2-7, with 7 bases matching TRBD1. The ends lost 1 base at V and 5 bases at J; junction bases unmatched: 5. The CDR3 extends over 14 amino acids. For the CDR3, the DNA is TGTGCCAGCAGTTTAGGCAGGGGGAGCCACGAGCAGTACTTC. Protein product: CASSLGRGSHEQYF.

This clonotype was observed a few times. Mismatch with germline at one junction end may stem from a read error. This chain uses TRBV6-6 with TRBJ2-6, with 8 bases identical to TRBD2. The CDR3 has 17 amino acids. Germline lookup yields CDR1 MNHNY and CDR2 SVGAGI (reference sequence). Here the CDR3 reads CANSFEAGASGANVLTF. CDR3 DNA: TGTGCCAACAGTTTCGAAGCGGGGGCCTCTGGGGCCAACGTCCTGACTTTC.

The gene calls are TRBV20-1 and TRBJ2-1; D might be TRBD1 or TRBD2, each matching 6 bases. The CDR3 spans 13 residues. V dropped 3 bases and J dropped 5 bases, with 11 bases sitting between them. CDR1 is DFQATT, CDR2 SNEGSKA, per germline (reference sequence). The CDR3: CSASGGPNNEQFF. CDR3 nucleotides: TGCAGTGCTAGCGGGGGCCCAAACAATGAGCAGTTCTTC.

This chain uses TRBV20-1 with TRBJ2-4; a weak D match, TRBD1 (5 bases). This CDR3 is 13 amino acids long. Germline V gene data show CDR1 as DFQATT and CDR2 as SNEGSKA (reference sequence). The V gene lost 6 bases and the J gene lost 5 bases, with 14 bases spanning the gap. CDR3 sequence (DNA): TGCAGTGCGGAACCGACAGACCAAAACATTCAGTACTTC. This sequence encodes CSAEPTDQNIQYF.

This sequence joins TRBV6-1 and TRBJ1-5, with 8 bases identical to TRBD1. V shed 4 bases, J shed 2 bases, and the junction held 13 bases outside the gene matches. This CDR3 region has 18 residues. CDR1 and CDR2 (germline): MNHNS, SASEGT. CDR3 amino acids: CASSGPAPDRARNQPQHF. As DNA, the CDR3 is TGTGCCAGCAGTGGCCCAGCCCCGGACAGGGCCCGCAATCAGCCCCAGCATTTT.

Comment on this clonotype: One junction end does not reproduce the germline sequence, and a read error may be involved. The chain recombines TRBV7-8 with TRBJ1-2; D possibly corresponds to TRBD1 (6 bases). The CDR3 has 14 amino acids. The germline gives CDR1 SGHVS, CDR2 FQNEAQ. In DNA, the CDR3 is TGTGCCAGCAGCTTAACAGGGAGGGACTATGACTACACCTTC. Translated: CASSLTGRDYDYTF.

In this sample, this clonotype turned up a few times. The chain is built from TRBV29-1 and TRBJ2-5, with D perhaps assigned TRBD1 or TRBD2 (5 bases each). The V and J ends lost 6 bases and 4 bases respectively, with 15 bases between them. The germline gives CDR1 SQVTM, CDR2 ANQGSEA. This CDR3 spans 13 amino acids. The CDR3 DNA follows: TGCAGCGTCAAGGGGAGAAACCGAGAGACCCAGTACTTC. This codes for CSVKGRNRETQYF.

The rearrangement joins TRBV12-3 or TRBV12-4 to TRBJ2-7; no firm D call. V was clipped by 4 bases and J by 0 bases, with 10 bases between them. This CDR3 is 14 amino acids long. The CDR3 here is CASSSFDGSYEQYF. In DNA form, the CDR3 reads TGTGCCAGCAGTTCGTTTGATGGCTCCTACGAGCAGTACTTC.

The rearrangement uses TRBV5-1 and TRBJ1-1, with no clear D. The CDR3 spans 15 residues. V gave up 5 bases and J gave up 1 base, with 15 bases separating them. In germline, CDR1 is SGHRS, CDR2 YFSETQ. Here the CDR3 reads CASRRSPGRNTEAFF. The CDR3 bases are TGCGCCAGCAGACGAAGTCCTGGAAGGAACACTGAAGCTTTCTTT. The complete variable domain, with remaining parts taken from reference TRBV5-1 and TRBJ1-1, reads KAGVTQTPRYLIKTRGQQVTLSCSPISGHRSVSWYQQTPGQGLQFLFEYFSETQRNKGNFPGRFSGRQFSNSRSEMNVSTLELGDSALYLCASRRSPGRNTEAFFGQGTRLTVV.

The chain combines TRBV29-1 with TRBJ1-1; no firm D call. The CDR3 has 12 amino acids. The germline gives CDR1 SQVTM, CDR2 ANQGSEA. V gave up 3 bases and J gave up 4 bases, with 9 bases separating them. In DNA, the CDR3 is TGCAGCGTTGAGTACTCTACCACTGAAGCTTTCTTT. Encoded protein: CSVEYSTTEAFF.

For the CDR3, the DNA is TGTGCCAGCGGGGACAGGGGGTACTACGAGCAGTACTTC. Translating gives CASGDRGYYEQYF. The V call is TRBV12-3 or TRBV12-4, the J call TRBJ2-7, with 11 bases fitting TRBD1. The CDR3 has 13 residues. V shed 8 bases and J 3 bases; nucleotides not matched to a gene: 3.

This chain links TRBV30 with TRBJ2-7; tentatively, D is TRBD1 (6 bases). V dropped 0 bases and J dropped 3 bases, with 15 bases sitting between them. CDR1 and CDR2 from the germline V gene are GTSNPN and SVGIG (reference sequence). CDR3 length: 15 residues. In DNA, the CDR3 is TGTGCCTGGAGTGTAGGGCAGGGGAATAACTACGAGCAGTACTTC. This encodes CAWSVGQGNNYEQYF. The complete variable domain, with remaining parts taken from reference TRBV30 and TRBJ2-7, reads SQTIHQWPATLVQPVGSPLSLECTVEGTSNPNLYWYRQAAGRGLQLLFYSVGIGQISSEVPQNLSASRPQDRQFILSSKKLLLSDSGFYLCAWSVGQGNNYEQYFGPGTRLTVT.

The CDR3 DNA is TGTGCCAGCAGCTTGGTGTTTAGGGGCGCTAGCTACGAGCAGTACTTC. It translates to CASSLVFRGASYEQYF. The chain uses TRBV5-6 and TRBJ2-7; a weak D match, TRBD1 (5 bases). Germline CDR1 SGHDT, CDR2 YYEEEE. Trimming stripped 0 bases from V and 3 bases from J, with 16 bases between. The CDR3 totals 16 residues.

This clonotype was picked up one time. The genes are TRBV29-1 and TRBJ2-1; tentatively, D is TRBD1 or TRBD2 (7 bases each). V was shortened by 7 bases and J by 7 bases, with 20 bases between the two germline ends. Per germline, CDR1 SQVTM and CDR2 ANQGSEA. The CDR3 is 14 amino acids. In DNA, the CDR3 is TGCAGCGCCAGGGGGAGGGCCAGGGGTAATGAGCAGTTCTTC. It translates to CSARGRARGNEQFF.

This clonotype was picked up a small number of times. The rearrangement links TRBV29-1 to TRBJ1-2; D is perhaps TRBD1 (5 bases). Germline lookup yields CDR1 SQVTM and CDR2 ANQGSEA. V was pared by 0 bases and J by 8 bases, with 16 bases between. This CDR3 has 14 residues. The CDR3 sequence: CSVEDPGRAVGYTF. CDR3 DNA sequence: TGCAGCGTTGAAGATCCTGGCAGGGCAGTGGGCTACACCTTC. The full variable domain, with the rest looked up from reference TRBV29-1 and TRBJ1-2, is SAVISQKPSRDICQRGTSLTIQCQVDSQVTMMFWYRQQPGQSLTLIATANQGSEATYESGFVIDKFPISRPNLTFSTLTVSNMSPEDSSIYLCSVEDPGRAVGYTFGSGTRLTVV.

This chain uses TRBV5-1 with TRBJ2-7; D might be TRBD1 (6 bases). Deletions cut 4 bases from V and 2 bases from J, with 13 bases between. The CDR3 is 14 amino acids. Per the germline V gene, CDR1 is SGHRS and CDR2 is YFSETQ. The CDR3 sequence is CASSLGTSPYEQYF. The CDR3 region has the DNA TGCGCCAGCAGCCTAGGGACATCACCCTACGAGCAGTACTTC.

A word on this clonotype: At one of its ends the junction is not consistent with the germline gene, which may arise from a read error. The V gene is TRBV14, the J gene TRBJ1-6, with 7 bases lining up with TRBD1. CDR1 is SGHDN and CDR2 is FVKESK in the germline V gene. The CDR3 runs 16 residues. The CDR3 region is CASSQRTGGHNSPPHF. The CDR3, as DNA: TGTGCCAGCAGCCAAAGGACAGGCGGACATAATTCACCCCCCCACTTT.

In this sample, this clonotype turned up a few times. The J gene is TRBJ2-7, the V gene TRBV5-1; the match to TRBD1 covers 12 bases. CDR1 is SGHRS, CDR2 YFSETQ, per germline. Trimming took 4 bases from V and 6 from J; bases not matched to a gene: 5. This CDR3 comprises 14 residues. The CDR3 region is CASSVGQGATEQYF. In DNA form, the CDR3 reads TGCGCCAGCAGCGTGGGACAGGGGGCGACCGAGCAGTACTTC.

This sequence joins TRBV25-1 and TRBJ2-1, with unresolved D. CDR1 is MGHDK and CDR2 is SYGVNS in the germline V gene. V was trimmed by 6 bases and J by 11 bases, leaving 8 bases between them. The CDR3 is made up of 10 amino acids. The CDR3: CASRRRKQFF. The CDR3 DNA is TGTGCCAGCAGGAGACGGAAGCAGTTCTTC.

The CDR3 DNA reads as TGTGCCAGCAGTTTTGCCGCGACAGGAGGCCAGCCCCAGCATTTT. Amino acids: CASSFAATGGQPQHF. This chain links TRBV12-3 or TRBV12-4 with TRBJ1-5, with D maybe TRBD1 (6 bases). Trimming took 3 bases from V and 7 from J, leaving 16 bases between them. CDR3 size: 15 residues.

V is TRBV11-1 and J is TRBJ2-4, with 9 bases that match TRBD1. The last part of the DNA fits TRBJ2-7 better; the J call may be wrong. The CDR3 spans 15 residues. Looked up from germline, CDR1 is SGHAT and CDR2 is FQDESV (reference sequence). This chain's CDR3 is CASSPQDRGTYEQYF. DNA of the CDR3: TGTGCCAGCAGCCCCCAGGACAGGGGCACCTACGAGCAGTACTTC.

This clonotype was observed a handful of times. The J gene is TRBJ2-5, the V gene TRBV21-1. The J call may not be correct, given that the DNA end is closer to TRBJ2-7. TRBV21-1 has pseudogene status. The CDR3 consists of 14 residues. CDR3 amino acids: CASSKGGVLNEQYF. CDR3 DNA sequence: TGTGCCAGCAGCAAAGGTGGCGTATTGAACGAGCAGTACTTC.

Only a few counts were recorded for this clonotype. The chain has TRBV29-1 and TRBJ2-7; D gene ambiguous. The CDR3 consists of 12 residues. Germline assignment: CDR1 SQVTM and CDR2 ANQGSEA. Trimming took 0 bases from V and 6 from J, leaving 9 bases between them. The CDR3 region is CSVEDRLGEQYF. The DNA for the CDR3 is TGCAGCGTTGAAGATCGGTTAGGCGAGCAGTACTTC.

The chain combines TRBV5-1 with TRBJ1-2; D ambiguous. V gave up 0 bases and J gave up 6 bases, with 15 bases separating them. The CDR3 length is 15 residues. Germline V CDR1 and CDR2: SGHRS, YFSETQ. The CDR3 DNA reads as TGCGCCAGCAGCTTGGCTAAGACATTTCGAGATGGCTACACCTTC. Amino acids: CASSLAKTFRDGYTF.

This clonotype has a single count. CDR3 sequence (DNA): TGTGCCAGCAGTTCCAAGATGGGATCACATCCAGGGGGCGCCGGTAACTATGGCTACACCTTC. Its protein is CASSSKMGSHPGGAGNYGYTF. The chain employs TRBV6-8 and TRBJ1-2, with TRBD1 matching over 8 bases. Germline V CDR1 and CDR2: MNHGY, SAAAGT. The CDR3 extends over 21 amino acids. J lost 1 base, V lost 4 bases, and 23 bases had no gene match.

This clonotype was detected many times. The V and J genes are TRBV29-1 and TRBJ2-7, with D possibly TRBD1 on 7 matching bases. The CDR3 sequence is 12 residues long. Per the germline V gene, CDR1 is SQVTM and CDR2 is ANQGSEA. Trimming removed 7 bases at V and 6 bases at J, with 16 bases between. In DNA, the CDR3 is TGCAGCGCCAGGGGGGCATCACCCGAGCAGTACTTC. It specifies CSARGASPEQYF.